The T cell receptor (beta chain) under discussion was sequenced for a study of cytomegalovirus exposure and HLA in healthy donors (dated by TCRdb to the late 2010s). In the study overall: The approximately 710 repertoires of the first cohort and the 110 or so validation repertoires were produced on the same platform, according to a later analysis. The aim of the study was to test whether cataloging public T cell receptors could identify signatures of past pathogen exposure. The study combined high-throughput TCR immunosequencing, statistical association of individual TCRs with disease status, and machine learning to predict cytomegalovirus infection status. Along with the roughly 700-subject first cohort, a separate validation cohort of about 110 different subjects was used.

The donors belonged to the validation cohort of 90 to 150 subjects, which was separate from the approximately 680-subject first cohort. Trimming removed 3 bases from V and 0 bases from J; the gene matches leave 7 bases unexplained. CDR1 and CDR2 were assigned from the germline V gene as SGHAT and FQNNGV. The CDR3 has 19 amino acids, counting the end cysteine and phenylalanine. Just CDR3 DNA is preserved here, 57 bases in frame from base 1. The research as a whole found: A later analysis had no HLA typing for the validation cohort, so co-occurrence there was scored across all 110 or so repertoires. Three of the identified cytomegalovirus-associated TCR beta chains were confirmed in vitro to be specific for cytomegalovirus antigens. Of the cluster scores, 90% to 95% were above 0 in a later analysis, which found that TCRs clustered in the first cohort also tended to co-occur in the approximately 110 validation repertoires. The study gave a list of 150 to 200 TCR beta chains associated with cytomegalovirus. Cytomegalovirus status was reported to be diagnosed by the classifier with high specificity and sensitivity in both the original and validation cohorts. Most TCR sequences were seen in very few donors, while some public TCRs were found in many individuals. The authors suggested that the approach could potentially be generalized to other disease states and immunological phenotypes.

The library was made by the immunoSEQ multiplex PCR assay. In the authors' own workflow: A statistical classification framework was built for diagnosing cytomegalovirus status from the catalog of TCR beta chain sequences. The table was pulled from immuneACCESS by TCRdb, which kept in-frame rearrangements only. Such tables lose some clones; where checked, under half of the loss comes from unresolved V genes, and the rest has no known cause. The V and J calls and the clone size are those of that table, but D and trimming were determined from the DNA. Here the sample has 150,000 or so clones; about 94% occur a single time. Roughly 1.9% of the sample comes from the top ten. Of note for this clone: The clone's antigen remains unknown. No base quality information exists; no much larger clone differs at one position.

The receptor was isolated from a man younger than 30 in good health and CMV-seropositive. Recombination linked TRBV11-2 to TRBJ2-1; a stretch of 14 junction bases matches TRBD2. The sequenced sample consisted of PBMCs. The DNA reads TGTGCCAGCAGCTTTAGACTAGCGGGAGGGCCGGACTCCTACAATGAGCAGTTCTTC. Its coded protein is CASSFRLAGGPDSYNEQFF.